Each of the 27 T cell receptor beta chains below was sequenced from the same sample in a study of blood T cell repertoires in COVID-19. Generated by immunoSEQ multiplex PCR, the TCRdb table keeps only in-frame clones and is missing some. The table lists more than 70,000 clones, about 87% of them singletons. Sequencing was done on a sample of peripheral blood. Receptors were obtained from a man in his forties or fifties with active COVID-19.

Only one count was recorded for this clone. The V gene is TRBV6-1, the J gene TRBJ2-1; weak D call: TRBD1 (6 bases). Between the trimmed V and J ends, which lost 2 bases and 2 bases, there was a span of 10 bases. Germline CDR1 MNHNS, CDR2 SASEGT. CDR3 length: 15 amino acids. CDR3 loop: CASSELGQPYNEQFF. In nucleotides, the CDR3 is TGTGCCAGCAGTGAACTCGGACAGCCCTACAATGAGCAGTTCTTC.

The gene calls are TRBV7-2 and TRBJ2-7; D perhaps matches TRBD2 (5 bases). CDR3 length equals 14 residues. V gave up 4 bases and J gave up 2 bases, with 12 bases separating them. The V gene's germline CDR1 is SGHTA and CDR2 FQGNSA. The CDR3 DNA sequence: TGTGCCAGCAGCTCCCAACGGGGTCCCTACGAGCAGTACTTC. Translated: CASSSQRGPYEQYF.

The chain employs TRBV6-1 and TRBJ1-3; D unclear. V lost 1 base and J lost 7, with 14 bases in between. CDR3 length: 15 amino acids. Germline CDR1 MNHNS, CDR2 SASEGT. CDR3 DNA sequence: TGTGCCAGCAGTGAAGTAGAGGGATGGAGGAACACCATATATTTT. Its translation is CASSEVEGWRNTIYF.

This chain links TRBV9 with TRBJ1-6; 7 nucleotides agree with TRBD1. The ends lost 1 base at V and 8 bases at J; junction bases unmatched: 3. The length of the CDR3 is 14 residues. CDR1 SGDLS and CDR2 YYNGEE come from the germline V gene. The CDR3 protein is CASSVRQGDSPLHF. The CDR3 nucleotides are TGTGCCAGCAGCGTACGACAGGGCGATTCACCCCTCCACTTT.

The CDR3 DNA follows: TGTGCCAGCATTGGGGGGGGGTACAATGAGCAGTTCTTC. It translates to CASIGGGYNEQFF. The rearrangement uses TRBV6-6 and TRBJ2-1; TRBD2 agrees at 7 bases. This CDR3 has 13 residues. Unmatched junction bases numbered 4, after V lost 7 bases and J lost 4 bases. The germline V gene encodes CDR1 MNHNY and CDR2 SVGAGI (reference sequence).

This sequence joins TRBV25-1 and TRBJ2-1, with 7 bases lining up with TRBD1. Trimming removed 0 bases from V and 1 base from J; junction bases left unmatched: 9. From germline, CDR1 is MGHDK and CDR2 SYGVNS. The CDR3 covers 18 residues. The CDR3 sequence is CASSEYPVTGVSYNEQFF. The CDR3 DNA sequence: TGTGCCAGCAGTGAATACCCCGTTACAGGGGTGTCCTACAATGAGCAGTTCTTC.

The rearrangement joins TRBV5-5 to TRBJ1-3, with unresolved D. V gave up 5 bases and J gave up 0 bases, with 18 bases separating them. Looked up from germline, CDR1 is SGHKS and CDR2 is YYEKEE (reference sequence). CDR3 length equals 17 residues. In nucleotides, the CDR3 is TGTGCCAGCAGACTTGCGGGTGTCAGCTCCTCTGGAAACACCATATATTTT. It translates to CASRLAGVSSSGNTIYF.

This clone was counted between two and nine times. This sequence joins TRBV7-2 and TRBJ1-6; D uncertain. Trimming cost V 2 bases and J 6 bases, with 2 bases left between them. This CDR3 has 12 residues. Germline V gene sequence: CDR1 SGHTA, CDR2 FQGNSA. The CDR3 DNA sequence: TGTGCCAGCAGCTTACGTAATTCACCCCTCCACTTT. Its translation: CASSLRNSPLHF.

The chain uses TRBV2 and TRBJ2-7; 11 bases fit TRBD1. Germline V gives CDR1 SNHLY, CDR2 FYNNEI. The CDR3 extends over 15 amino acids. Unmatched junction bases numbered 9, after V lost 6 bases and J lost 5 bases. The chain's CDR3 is CASSRYRTGGDEQYF. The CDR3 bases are TGTGCCAGCAGCCGCTATCGGACAGGGGGCGACGAGCAGTACTTC.

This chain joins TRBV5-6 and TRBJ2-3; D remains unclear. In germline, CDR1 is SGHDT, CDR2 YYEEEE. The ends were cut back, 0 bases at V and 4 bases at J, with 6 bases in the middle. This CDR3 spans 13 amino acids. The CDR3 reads CASSLGAADTQYF. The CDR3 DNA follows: TGTGCCAGCAGCTTGGGGGCTGCAGATACGCAGTATTTT.

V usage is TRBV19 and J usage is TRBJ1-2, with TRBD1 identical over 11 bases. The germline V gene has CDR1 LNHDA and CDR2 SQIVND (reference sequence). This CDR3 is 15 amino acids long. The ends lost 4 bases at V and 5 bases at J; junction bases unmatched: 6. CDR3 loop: CASSTRDRGLYGYTF. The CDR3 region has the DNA TGTGCCAGTAGTACCCGGGACAGGGGGTTGTATGGCTACACCTTC.

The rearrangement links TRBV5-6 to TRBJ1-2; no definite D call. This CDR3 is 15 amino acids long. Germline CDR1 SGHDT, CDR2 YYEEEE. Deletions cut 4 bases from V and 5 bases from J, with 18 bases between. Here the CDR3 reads CASSLFSRGSYGYTF. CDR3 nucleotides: TGTGCCAGCAGCCTTTTCAGTCGGGGATCTTATGGCTACACCTTC.

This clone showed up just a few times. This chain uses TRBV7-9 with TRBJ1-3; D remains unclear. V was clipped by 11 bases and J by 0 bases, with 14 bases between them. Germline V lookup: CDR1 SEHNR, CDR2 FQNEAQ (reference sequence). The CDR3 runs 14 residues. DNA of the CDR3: TGTGCCCTCGCGAGGGATTACTCTGGAAACACCATATATTTT. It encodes CALARDYSGNTIYF.

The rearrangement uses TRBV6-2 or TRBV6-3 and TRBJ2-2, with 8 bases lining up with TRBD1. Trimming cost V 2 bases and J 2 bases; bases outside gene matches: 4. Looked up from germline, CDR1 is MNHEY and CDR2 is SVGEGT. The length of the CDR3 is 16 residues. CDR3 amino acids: CASSYLGTGNTGELFF. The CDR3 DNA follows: TGTGCCAGCAGTTACCTCGGGACAGGTAACACCGGGGAGCTGTTTTTT.

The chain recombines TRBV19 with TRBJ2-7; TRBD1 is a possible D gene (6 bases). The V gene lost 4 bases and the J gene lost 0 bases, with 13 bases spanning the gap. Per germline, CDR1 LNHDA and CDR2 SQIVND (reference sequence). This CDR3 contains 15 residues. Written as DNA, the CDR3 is TGTGCCAGTAGTACCCGGACAGCCCTCTCCTACGAGCAGTACTTC. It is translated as CASSTRTALSYEQYF.

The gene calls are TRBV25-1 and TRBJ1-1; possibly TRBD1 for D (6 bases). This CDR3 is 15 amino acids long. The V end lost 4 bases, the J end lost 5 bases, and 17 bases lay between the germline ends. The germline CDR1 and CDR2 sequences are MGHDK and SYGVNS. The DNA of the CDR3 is TGTGCCAGCAGTGGAGCCGGGACAAGGGAAACTGAAGCTTTCTTT. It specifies CASSGAGTRETEAFF.

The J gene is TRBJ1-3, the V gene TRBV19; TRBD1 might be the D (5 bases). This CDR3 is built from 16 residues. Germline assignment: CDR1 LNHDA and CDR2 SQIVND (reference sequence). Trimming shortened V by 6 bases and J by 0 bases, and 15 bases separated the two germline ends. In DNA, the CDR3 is TGTGCCAGTAGCAATGGACACATCAGCTCTGGAAACACCATATATTTT. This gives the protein CASSNGHISSGNTIYF.

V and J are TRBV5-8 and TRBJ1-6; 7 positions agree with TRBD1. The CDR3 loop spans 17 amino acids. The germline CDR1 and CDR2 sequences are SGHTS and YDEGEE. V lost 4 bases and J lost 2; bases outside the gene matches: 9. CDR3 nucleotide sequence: TGTGCCAGCAGCCTCGGGACAGCCAGCCCCTATAATTCACCCCTCCACTTT. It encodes CASSLGTASPYNSPLHF.

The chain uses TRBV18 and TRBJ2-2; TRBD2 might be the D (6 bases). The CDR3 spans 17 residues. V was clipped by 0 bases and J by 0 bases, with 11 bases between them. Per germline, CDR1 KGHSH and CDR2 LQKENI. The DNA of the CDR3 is TGTGCCAGCTCACCACCGGAGGTAGCGGCGAACACCGGGGAGCTGTTTTTT. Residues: CASSPPEVAANTGELFF.

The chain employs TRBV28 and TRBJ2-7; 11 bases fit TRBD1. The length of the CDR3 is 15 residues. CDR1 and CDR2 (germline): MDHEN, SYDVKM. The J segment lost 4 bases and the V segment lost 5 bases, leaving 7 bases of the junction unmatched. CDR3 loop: CASSTRTGGLYEQYF. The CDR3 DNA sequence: TGTGCCAGCAGTACACGGACAGGGGGCTTGTACGAGCAGTACTTC.

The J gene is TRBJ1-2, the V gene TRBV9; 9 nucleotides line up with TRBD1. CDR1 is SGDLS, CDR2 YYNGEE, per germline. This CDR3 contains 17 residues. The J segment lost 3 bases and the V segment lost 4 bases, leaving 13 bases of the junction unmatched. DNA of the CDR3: TGTGCCAGCAGCCCACGAGGGGACAGGGCCAATCACTATGGCTACACCTTC. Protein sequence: CASSPRGDRANHYGYTF.

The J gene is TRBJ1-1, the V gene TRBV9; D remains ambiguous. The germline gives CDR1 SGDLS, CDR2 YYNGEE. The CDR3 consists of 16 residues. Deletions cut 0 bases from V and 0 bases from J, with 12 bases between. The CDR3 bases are TGTGCCAGCAGCGTAGCCCCATTGAGCATGAACACTGAAGCTTTCTTT. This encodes CASSVAPLSMNTEAFF.

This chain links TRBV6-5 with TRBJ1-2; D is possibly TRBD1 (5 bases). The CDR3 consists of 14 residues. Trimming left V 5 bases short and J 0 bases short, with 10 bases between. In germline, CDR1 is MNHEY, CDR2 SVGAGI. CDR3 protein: CASSPTGTNYGYTF. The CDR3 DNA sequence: TGTGCCAGCAGTCCTACAGGAACTAACTATGGCTACACCTTC.

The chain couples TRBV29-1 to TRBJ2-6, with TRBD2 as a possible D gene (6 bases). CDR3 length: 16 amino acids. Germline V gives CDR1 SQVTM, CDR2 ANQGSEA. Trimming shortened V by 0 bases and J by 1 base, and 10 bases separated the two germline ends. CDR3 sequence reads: CSVEDRGGSGANVLTF. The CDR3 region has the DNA TGCAGCGTTGAAGACCGGGGAGGTTCTGGGGCCAACGTCCTGACTTTC.

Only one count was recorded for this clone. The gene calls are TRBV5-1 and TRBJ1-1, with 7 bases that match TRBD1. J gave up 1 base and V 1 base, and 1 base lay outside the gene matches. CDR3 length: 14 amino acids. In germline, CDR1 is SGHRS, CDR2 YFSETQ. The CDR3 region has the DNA TGCGCCAGCAGCTTGACAGGGGCGAACACTGAAGCTTTCTTT. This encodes CASSLTGANTEAFF. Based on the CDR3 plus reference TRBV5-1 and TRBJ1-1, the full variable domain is KAGVTQTPRYLIKTRGQQVTLSCSPISGHRSVSWYQQTPGQGLQFLFEYFSETQRNKGNFPGRFSGRQFSNSRSEMNVSTLELGDSALYLCASSLTGANTEAFFGQGTRLTVV.

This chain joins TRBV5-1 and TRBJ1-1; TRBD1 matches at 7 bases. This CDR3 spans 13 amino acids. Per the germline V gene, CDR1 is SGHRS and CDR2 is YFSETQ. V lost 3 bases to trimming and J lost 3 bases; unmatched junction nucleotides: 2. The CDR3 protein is CASSSTGDTEAFF. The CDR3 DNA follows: TGCGCCAGCAGCTCCACAGGGGACACTGAAGCTTTCTTT.

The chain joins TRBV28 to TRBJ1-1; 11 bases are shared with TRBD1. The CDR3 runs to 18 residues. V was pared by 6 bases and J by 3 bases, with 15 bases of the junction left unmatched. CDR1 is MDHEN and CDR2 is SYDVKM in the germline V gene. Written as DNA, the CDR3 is TGTGCCAGCAGCCCCACCGGACAGGGGGCCGCCAGGGACACTGAAGCTTTCTTT. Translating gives CASSPTGQGAARDTEAFF.